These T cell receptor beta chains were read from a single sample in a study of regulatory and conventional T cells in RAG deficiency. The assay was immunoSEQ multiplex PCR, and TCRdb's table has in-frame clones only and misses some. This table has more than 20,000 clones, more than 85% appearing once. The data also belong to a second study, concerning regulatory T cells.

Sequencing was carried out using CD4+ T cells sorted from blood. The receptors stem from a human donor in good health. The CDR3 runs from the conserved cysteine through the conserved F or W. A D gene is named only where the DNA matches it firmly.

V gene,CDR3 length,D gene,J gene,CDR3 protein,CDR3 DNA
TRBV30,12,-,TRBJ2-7,CAWRGQTYEQYF,TGTGCCTGGAGGGGCCAGACCTACGAGCAGTACTTC
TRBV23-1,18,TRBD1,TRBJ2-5,CASTRGPGQGPSQETQYF,TGCGCCAGCACGAGGGGGCCGGGACAGGGGCCCTCCCAAGAGACCCAGTACTTC
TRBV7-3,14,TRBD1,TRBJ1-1,CASSLTGRNTEAFF,TGTGCCAGCAGCCTGACAGGGAGGAACACTGAAGCTTTCTTT
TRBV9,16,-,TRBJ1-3,CASSGRESGVTNTIYF,TGTGCCAGCAGCGGACGGGAATCGGGGGTGACAAACACCATATATTTT
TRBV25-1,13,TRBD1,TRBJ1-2,CASWSGQGDGYTF,TGTGCCAGCTGGTCGGGACAGGGAGATGGCTACACCTTC
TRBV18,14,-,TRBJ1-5,CASSPDGGGQPQHF,TGTGCCAGCTCACCAGATGGAGGCGGTCAGCCCCAGCATTTT
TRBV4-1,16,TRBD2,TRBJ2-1,CASSQPSGRENNEQFF,TGCGCCAGCAGCCAGCCTAGCGGGAGAGAGAACAATGAGCAGTTCTTC
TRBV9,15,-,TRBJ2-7,CASSPLEWGVDEQYF,TGTGCCAGCAGCCCCCTGGAGTGGGGCGTCGACGAGCAGTACTTC
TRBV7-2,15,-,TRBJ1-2,CASSLGFQGNYGYTF,TGTGCCAGCAGCTTAGGGTTCCAGGGGAACTATGGCTACACCTTC
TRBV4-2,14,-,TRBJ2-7,CASSQDFSGGGQYF,TGTGCCAGCAGCCAAGATTTTTCCGGGGGCGGGCAGTACTTC
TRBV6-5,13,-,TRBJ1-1,CASSYGWDTEAFF,TGTGCCAGCAGTTACGGGTGGGACACTGAAGCTTTCTTT